A selection of T cell receptor beta chains follows, all from one sample in a study of blood T cells in healthy people across ages. In TCRdb, the 5' RACE reads were re-called with MiXCR into one record per CDR3 protein. This sample has around 700,000 distinct CDR3 sequences, with 25% found just once. The same sample was also studied in work on T cells of mothers and their children.

The specimen sequenced was blood. These receptors all come from a boy younger than 18 in good health. Each CDR3 is given with its conserved first and last residue. Each record gives: D gene, clone size, J gene, V gene, CDR3 protein, CDR3 DNA. The D gene is left open where the match is weak. Some rows have no size entry. The others give once, few or many, or a class for an expanded clone.

>.|few|TRBJ2-7|TRBV29-1
CSVEMGLGTYEQYF
TGCAGCGTTGAAATGGGTCTAGGAACCTACGAGCAGTACTTC
>.|.|TRBJ2-5|TRBV28
CASRKQAEETQYF
TGTGCCAGCAGGAAGCAGGCAGAAGAGACCCAGTACTTC
>.|.|TRBJ1-1|TRBV5-5
CASSLIQGPEAFF
TGTGCCAGCAGCCTAATACAGGGTCCTGAAGCTTTCTTT
>.|.|TRBJ2-5|TRBV18
CASSPPGPVETQYF
TGTGCCAGCTCACCCCCCGGACCAGTGGAGACCCAGTACTTC
>TRBD2|.|TRBJ2-1|TRBV7-2
CASSISGGATNEQFF
TGTGCCAGCAGCATTAGCGGGGGGGCCACTAATGAGCAGTTCTTC
>.|.|TRBJ2-5|TRBV5-1
CASSQIGTEETQYF
TGCGCCAGCAGCCAGATCGGGACTGAAGAGACCCAGTACTTC
>.|.|TRBJ2-5|TRBV5-1
CASSLDPRDYFGETQYF
.
>.|.|TRBJ2-3|TRBV28
CASRQYRGTDTQYF
TGTGCCAGCAGGCAATACAGGGGCACAGATACGCAGTATTTT
>.|.|TRBJ1-2|TRBV7-2
CASSLVAVGTDGYTF
TGTGCCAGCAGCTTAGTGGCGGTGGGTACGGATGGCTACACCTTC
>.|few|TRBJ2-5|TRBV5-1
CASSNAEPQGTQYF
TGCGCCAGCTCCAACGCGGAACCTCAAGGGACCCAGTACTTC
>.|few|TRBJ2-7|TRBV25-1
CASSEFDPYEQYF
TGTGCCAGCAGTGAATTTGATCCTTACGAGCAGTACTTC
>TRBD2|.|TRBJ2-1|TRBV11-2
CASSQGAGGPEQFF
TGTGCCAGCAGCCAAGGAGCGGGGGGGCCAGAGCAGTTCTTC
>.|few|TRBJ1-4|TRBV14
CASSQGLATNEKLFF
TGTGCCAGCAGCCAGGGGCTTGCAACTAATGAAAAACTGTTTTTT
>.|few|TRBJ2-1|TRBV29-1
CSVGSSRDNEQFF
TGCAGCGTTGGGTCTAGTCGGGACAATGAGCAGTTCTTC
>.|few|TRBJ1-1|TRBV4-2
CASSQESQGTGAFF
TGTGCCAGCAGCCAAGAATCCCAGGGCACTGGAGCTTTCTTT
>.|few|TRBJ1-5|TRBV29-1
CSVGGGTSNQPQHF
TGCAGCGTTGGCGGGGGCACCAGCAATCAGCCCCAGCATTTT
>.|.|TRBJ1-3|TRBV7-2
CASSLGFVGAVGNTIYF
TGTGCCAGCAGCTTAGGATTCGTTGGGGCGGTTGGAAACACCATATATTTT
>.|few|TRBJ2-3|TRBV7-2
CASSLRADSTDTQYF
TGTGCCAGCAGTTTACGGGCCGATAGCACAGATACGCAGTATTTT